This T cell receptor (beta chain) was observed in a study of T cell repertoires in cytomegalovirus infection. The wider study: The study used recently identified HLA-C-restricted and well-studied HLA-B-restricted CMV epitopes. Both a matching HLA type and CMV infection were indicated by public TCR beta signatures. Whole-study results and caveats: HLA-C-restricted CMV-specific TCR beta clonotypes were dominant in the ex vivo response. Using cumulative public TCR beta family frequency, the authors identified those who carried CMV together with the relevant HLA.

As for this clonotype: The antigen is not known.

Germline V lookup: CDR1 SEHNR, CDR2 FQNEAQ (reference sequence). Trimming cost V 2 bases and J 5 bases, with 18 bases left between them. The CDR3 is 16 amino acids. Via MiXCR, TCRdb re-called the reads, giving one row per CDR3 protein. This table has about 57,000 distinct CDR3 sequences, 20% to 25% appearing once. This clonotype was obtained from a human donor in good health (CMV status not recorded). Some clones in this sample may be carry-over from other donors' samples. This material consisted of CD8+ T cells from cultured PBMCs, taken from culture after CMV antigen stimulation. This sequence joins TRBV7-9 and TRBJ2-5; D may correspond to TRBD1 or TRBD2 (5 bases each). The CDR3 DNA reads as TGTGCCAGCAGCTTATACGGGACGAGTCCCCTGGAGACCCAGTACTTC. Translated, it gives CASSLYGTSPLETQYF.